A single TCR beta chain is shown here with its context. Antigen specificity is unknown. RNA in amounts of about 0.5 to 1 ug was reverse transcribed with random hexamers. TCRdb redid the calling of the immunoSEQ multiplex PCR reads with MiXCR, one entry per CDR3 protein. The data show hundreds of thousands of distinct CDR3 sequences, with about 94% seen just once and 0.065% to 0.08% held by the top ten. These data come from a study of CD8 T cells in Susac syndrome. General observations from the study: An acknowledgment was made by the study that its TCR sequencing and HLA analysis involved relatively few individuals.

The V end lost 1 base, the J end lost 3 bases, and 13 bases lay between the germline ends. The CDR3 has 16 amino acids. The germline gives CDR1 SGHRS, CDR2 YFSETQ. Sequencing of TCR beta covered CD8+ and CD4+ T cells obtained from blood. Negative isolation yielded CD8+ and CD4+ T cells; FACS enriched TEMRA cells. V is TRBV5-1 and J is TRBJ2-2; D ambiguous. The TCR sequence derives from a human donor with multiple sclerosis. Source material: CD4+ T cells from PBMCs. The CDR3 here is CASSLNLNTDTGELFF. The CDR3 DNA sequence: TGCGCCAGCAGCTTGAATTTGAACACGGACACCGGGGAGCTGTTTTTT.